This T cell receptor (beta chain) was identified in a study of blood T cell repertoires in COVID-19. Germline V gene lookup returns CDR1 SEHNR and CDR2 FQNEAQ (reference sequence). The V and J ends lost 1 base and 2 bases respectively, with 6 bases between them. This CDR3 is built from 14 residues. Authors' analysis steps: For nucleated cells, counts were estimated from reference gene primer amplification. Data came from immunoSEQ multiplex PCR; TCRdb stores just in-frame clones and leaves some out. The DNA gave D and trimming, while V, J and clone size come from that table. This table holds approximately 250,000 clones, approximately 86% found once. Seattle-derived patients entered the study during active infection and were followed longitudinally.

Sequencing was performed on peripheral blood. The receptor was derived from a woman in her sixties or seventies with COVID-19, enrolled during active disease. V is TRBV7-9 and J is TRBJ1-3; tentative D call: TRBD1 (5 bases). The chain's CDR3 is CASSLVQAGNTIYF. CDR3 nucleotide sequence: TGTGCCAGCAGCTTAGTACAGGCTGGAAACACCATATATTTT.